This T cell receptor (beta chain) was recorded in a study of T cell responses to AZD1222 COVID-19 vaccine. Study-wide results and limits: White British ancestry dominated among donors, who included more females, and clonal diversity was possibly underestimated. Spike-specific TCR breadth and depth went up after people got two AZD1222 doses.

Sequencing used immunoSEQ multiplex PCR; TCRdb keeps in-frame clones, though not all of them. This table has under 100,000 clones, 90% appearing once. About this clone itself: What it recognizes is unknown.

The receptor's source is an adult in good health. Sample: peripheral blood, taken on day 0 of AZD1222 vaccination.

In DNA, the CDR3 is TGTGCCAGCAGTGGGGGGTTGGGCGAAAAACTGTTTTTT. This encodes CASSGGLGEKLFF. The chain uses TRBV2 and TRBJ1-4, with D maybe TRBD1 (5 bases). This CDR3 is built from 13 residues. The germline CDR1 and CDR2 sequences are SNHLY and FYNNEI. V dropped 4 bases and J dropped 8 bases, with 11 bases sitting between them.